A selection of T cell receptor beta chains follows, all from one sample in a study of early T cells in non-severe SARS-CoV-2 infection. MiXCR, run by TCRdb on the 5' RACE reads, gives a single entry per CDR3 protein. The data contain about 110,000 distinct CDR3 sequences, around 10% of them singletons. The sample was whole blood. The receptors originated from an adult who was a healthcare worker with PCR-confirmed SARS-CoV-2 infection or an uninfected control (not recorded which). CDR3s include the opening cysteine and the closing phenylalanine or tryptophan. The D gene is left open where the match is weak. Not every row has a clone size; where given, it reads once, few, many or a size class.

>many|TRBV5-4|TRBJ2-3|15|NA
CASSLAGSSPVTQYF
TGTGCCAGCAGCTTGGCGGGATCTTCCCCCGTAACGCAGTATTTT
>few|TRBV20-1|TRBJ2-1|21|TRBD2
CSARDYSPLASGGASINEQFF
TGCAGTGCTAGAGATTATAGCCCCTTGGCTAGCGGGGGGGCATCCATAAATGAGCAGTTCTTC
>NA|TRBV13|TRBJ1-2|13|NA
CASSLEGTYGYTF
TGTGCCAGCAGCTTAGAGGGGACCTATGGCTACACCTTC
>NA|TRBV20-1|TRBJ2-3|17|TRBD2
CSARDEGGREPTDTQYF
TGCAGTGCTAGAGATGAGGGCGGGAGAGAACCCACAGATACGCAGTATTTT
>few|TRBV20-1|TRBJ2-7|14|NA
CSPVRVAGTYEQYF
TGCAGCCCAGTAAGAGTGGCGGGGACCTACGAGCAGTACTTC
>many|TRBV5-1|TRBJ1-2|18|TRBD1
CASSSMTGGLTTYDGYTF
TGCGCCAGCAGCTCAATGACAGGGGGCCTTACCACCTACGATGGCTACACCTTC
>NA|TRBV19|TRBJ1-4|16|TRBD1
CASSIFGTGPNEKLFF
TGTGCCAGTAGTATTTTCGGGACAGGACCCAATGAAAAACTGTTTTTT
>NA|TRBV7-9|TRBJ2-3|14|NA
CASSLSGPGDTQYF
TGTGCCAGCAGCCTCTCGGGCCCGGGGGATACGCAGTATTTT
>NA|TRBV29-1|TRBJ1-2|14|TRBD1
CSVERTGRDYGYTF
TGCAGCGTTGAGAGGACAGGGAGGGACTATGGCTACACCTTC
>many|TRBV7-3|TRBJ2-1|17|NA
CASSSLGGGKGFGEQFF
TGTGCCAGCAGCTCCCTTGGGGGCGGGAAGGGGTTCGGTGAGCAGTTCTTC
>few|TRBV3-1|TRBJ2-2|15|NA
CASSHIQGEGGELFF
TGTGCCAGCAGCCATATCCAGGGGGAGGGCGGGGAGCTGTTTTTT
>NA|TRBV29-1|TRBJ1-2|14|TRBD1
CSVERGTGVNGYTF
TGCAGCGTTGAAAGGGGGACAGGGGTTAATGGCTACACCTTC
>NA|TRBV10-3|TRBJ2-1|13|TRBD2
CATAGGSYNEQFF
TGTGCCACCGCGGGGGGGAGCTACAATGAGCAGTTCTTC
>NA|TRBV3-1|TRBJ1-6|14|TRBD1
CASSLGQGDSPLHF
TGTGCCAGCAGCCTCGGACAGGGAGATTCACCCCTCCACTTT
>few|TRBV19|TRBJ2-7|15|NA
CASSLPGSASYEQYF
TGTGCCAGTAGTCTTCCCGGTTCGGCCTCCTACGAGCAGTACTTC
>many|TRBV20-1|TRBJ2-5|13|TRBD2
CSALLAGSETQYF
TGCAGTGCCCTACTAGCGGGGTCGGAGACCCAGTACTTC
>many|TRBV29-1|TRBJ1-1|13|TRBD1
CSGWDRENTEAFF
TGCAGCGGTTGGGACAGGGAGAACACTGAAGCTTTCTTT
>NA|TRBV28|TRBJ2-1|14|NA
CASILGPTGNEQFF
TGTGCCAGCATCTTGGGACCGACGGGGAATGAGCAGTTCTTC
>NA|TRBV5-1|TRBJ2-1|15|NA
CASSPDGVAESEQFF
TGCGCCAGCAGCCCCGATGGGGTAGCGGAAAGTGAGCAGTTCTTC